These 10 T cell receptor beta chains were all obtained from the same sample, sequenced in a study of shared clonotypes between healthy human individuals. Sequenced by immunoSEQ multiplex PCR; TCRdb stores in-frame clones only, minus some. The sample has hundreds of thousands of clones, more than 60% seen once. The sequencing input was memory CD4+ T cells sorted from blood. As to subset: CD45RA-negative fraction. Source of these receptors: a man between 25 and 39 years old in good health.

The chain combines TRBV29-1 with TRBJ1-2, with a possible D match to TRBD1 (5 bases). The CDR3 is 13 residues long. CDR1 is SQVTM and CDR2 is ANQGSEA in the germline V gene. The V gene lost 6 bases and the J gene lost 1 base, with 12 bases spanning the gap. The CDR3 region has the DNA TGCAGCGTCGGAGTGACAGATAACTATGGCTACACCTTC. It translates to CSVGVTDNYGYTF.

A remark on this clone: The same CDR3 can be traced to other DNA sequences in this sample. The J gene is TRBJ2-1, the V gene TRBV7-2; D remains unclear. With 1 base removed from V and 7 bases from J, the gap between germline ends came to 8 bases. Germline V gene data show CDR1 as SGHTA and CDR2 as FQGNSA. This CDR3 has 13 residues. The chain's CDR3 is CASSLDGRNEQFF. The CDR3 coding sequence is TGTGCCAGCAGCTTAGATGGGCGGAATGAGCAGTTCTTC.

As concerns this clone: Other DNA variants within this sample encode the same CDR3. The chain has TRBV20-1 and TRBJ2-1; D not certain. The germline V and J ends were trimmed by 6 bases and 8 bases, with 8 bases remaining between them. The V gene's germline CDR1 is DFQATT and CDR2 SNEGSKA (reference sequence). This CDR3 has 10 residues. CDR3 sequence: CSASDHEQFF. In nucleotides, the CDR3 is TGCAGTGCGTCGGACCATGAGCAGTTCTTC.

V gene TRBV5-1 combines with J gene TRBJ2-6, with a possible D match to TRBD2 (5 bases). The CDR3 loop spans 17 amino acids. Trimming left V 0 bases short and J 1 base short, with 11 bases between. CDR1 and CDR2 (germline): SGHRS, YFSETQ. The CDR3 nucleotides are TGCGCCAGCAGCTTGGTCCTCTCGGGGTCTGGGGCCAACGTCCTGACTTTC. This translates into CASSLVLSGSGANVLTF.

This clone came up once. With a far larger clone one base away, a read error is the likely cause. The genes are TRBV6-1 and TRBJ1-5, with D unclear. CDR1 is MNHNS, CDR2 SASEGT, per germline. The CDR3 totals 12 residues. The CDR3, as DNA: TGTGCCAACAGTCGGGATAATCAGCCCCAGCATTTT. Protein: CANSRDNQPQHF.

Only one count was recorded for this clone. This chain uses TRBV6-1 with TRBJ1-5; unclear D gene. V was clipped by 5 bases and J by 4 bases, with 9 bases between them. The CDR3 has 13 residues. Looked up from germline, CDR1 is MNHNS and CDR2 is SASEGT. The CDR3 spells CASSRIQNQPQHF. CDR3 nucleotide sequence: TGTGCCAGCAGTAGGATCCAAAATCAGCCCCAGCATTTT.

CDR3 region: CASSPALVLSDGYTF. The CDR3 nucleotides are TGTGCCAGCAGCCCAGCTCTAGTGCTTTCGGATGGCTACACCTTC. The chain links TRBV7-2 to TRBJ1-2, with D unresolved. The CDR3 runs 15 residues. From germline, CDR1 is SGHTA and CDR2 FQGNSA. Trimming took 5 bases from V and 6 from J, leaving 19 bases between them.

The chain has TRBV15 and TRBJ2-3; D is undetermined. The CDR3 runs 11 residues. Germline V gives CDR1 LNHNV, CDR2 YYDKDF (reference sequence). The ends were cut back, 8 bases at V and 1 base at J, with 4 bases in the middle. The CDR3 spells CATVRTDTQYF. The CDR3 DNA is TGTGCCACCGTCCGCACAGATACGCAGTATTTT.

The chain recombines TRBV7-2 with TRBJ2-3, with TRBD1 matching over 8 bases. V lost 4 bases to trimming and J lost 6 bases; unmatched junction nucleotides: 12. The V gene's germline CDR1 is SGHTA and CDR2 FQGNSA. There are 16 residues in the CDR3. The CDR3 here is CASSWTGLIQGDTQYF. CDR3 sequence (DNA): TGTGCCAGCAGCTGGACAGGGTTAATTCAGGGGGATACGCAGTATTTT.

The chain combines TRBV29-1 with TRBJ1-2; D gene unclear. Germline CDR1 reads SQVTM; CDR2 reads ANQGSEA. The CDR3 contains 12 residues. The V and J ends lost 8 bases and 5 bases respectively, with 15 bases between them. CDR3 loop: CSSWGGLYGYTF. The CDR3 nucleotides are TGCAGCTCTTGGGGAGGGCTTTATGGCTACACCTTC.